Listed below are T cell receptor beta chains from one sample, sequenced in a study of blood T cells in healthy people across ages. TCRdb independently ran MiXCR on the 5' RACE reads; one entry per CDR3 protein. The table lists 1.5 million to 2 million distinct CDR3 sequences, about 49% of them singletons. Sequencing was performed on blood. The source of these receptors is a middle-aged woman in good health. The CDR3 runs from the conserved cysteine through the conserved F or W. Fields, in order: J gene, V gene, clone size, D gene, CDR3 length, CDR3 protein, CDR3 DNA. The D gene is left open where the match is weak. A clone size is listed for some rows: how often the clone was seen (once, few, many), or a class if it is expanded.

J: TRBJ2-3
V: TRBV27
size: few
D: .
length: 15
CDR3: CASSLLGGMTDTQYF
DNA: TGTGCCAGCAGTTTGCTTGGCGGGATGACAGATACGCAGTATTTT

J: TRBJ2-7
V: TRBV7-9
size: few
D: TRBD2
length: 16
CDR3: CASSSSSGGTTYEQYF
DNA: TGTGCCAGCAGTTCATCTAGCGGGGGTACCACCTACGAGCAGTACTTC

J: TRBJ2-1
V: TRBV7-9
size: .
D: TRBD1
length: 15
CDR3: CASSLLGQGDTEQFF
DNA: TGTGCCAGCAGCTTATTGGGACAGGGGGACACTGAGCAGTTCTTC

J: TRBJ2-7
V: TRBV7-9
size: few
D: TRBD2
length: 17
CDR3: CASSLAPGGGEMYEQYF
DNA: TGTGCCAGCAGCTTAGCGCCGGGTGGGGGGGAAATGTACGAGCAGTACTTC

J: TRBJ1-2
V: TRBV5-1
size: .
D: TRBD1
length: 16
CDR3: CASSLGGTGVNYGYTF
DNA: TGCGCCAGCAGCTTGGGGGGGACAGGAGTAAACTATGGCTACACCTTC

J: TRBJ1-1
V: TRBV20-1
size: few
D: .
length: 13
CDR3: CSASRRRNTEAFF
DNA: TGCAGTGCTAGCAGACGCCGGAACACTGAAGCTTTCTTT

J: TRBJ2-3
V: TRBV18
size: .
D: .
length: 16
CDR3: CASSPRIGASTDTQYF
DNA: TGTGCCAGCTCACCACGAATTGGTGCTAGCACAGATACGCAGTATTTT

J: TRBJ2-3
V: TRBV29-1
size: .
D: TRBD2
length: 13
CDR3: CSVGSGGADTQYF
DNA: TGCAGCGTGGGTAGCGGGGGGGCAGATACGCAGTATTTT

J: TRBJ1-1
V: TRBV29-1
size: .
D: .
length: 11
CDR3: CSVARDTEAFF
DNA: TGCAGCGTCGCCAGGGACACTGAAGCTTTCTTT

J: TRBJ2-5
V: TRBV11-1
size: .
D: .
length: 17
CDR3: CASEPSGERRREETQYF
DNA: TGTGCCAGCGAACCCTCAGGAGAACGCAGAAGAGAAGAGACCCAGTACTTC

J: TRBJ2-7
V: TRBV29-1
size: .
D: .
length: 16
CDR3: CSVVSLGAGKNYEQYF
DNA: TGCAGCGTTGTATCCCTTGGGGCAGGGAAAAACTACGAGCAGTACTTC

J: TRBJ2-1
V: TRBV7-2
size: .
D: .
length: 14
CDR3: CASSPPLPGNEQFF
DNA: TGTGCCAGCAGCCCCCCACTTCCGGGCAATGAGCAGTTCTTC

J: TRBJ1-2
V: TRBV9
size: .
D: TRBD1
length: 15
CDR3: CASSAPTGQAYGYTF
DNA: TGTGCCAGCAGCGCCCCGACCGGACAGGCCTATGGCTACACCTTC

J: TRBJ2-3
V: TRBV27
size: .
D: .
length: 16
CDR3: CASSSNRAPLTDTQYF
DNA: TGTGCCAGCAGCTCCAACAGGGCCCCCCTCACAGATACGCAGTATTTT

J: TRBJ2-5
V: TRBV7-2
size: many
D: .
length: 14
CDR3: CASSLGAVKETQYF
DNA: TGTGCCAGCAGCTTAGGGGCAGTAAAAGAGACCCAGTACTTC

J: TRBJ1-2
V: TRBV28
size: .
D: .
length: 15
CDR3: CASSYPGVAGSYYTF
DNA: TGTGCCAGCAGTTACCCGGGGGTGGCCGGAAGTTACTACACCTTC

J: TRBJ1-5
V: TRBV5-1
size: few
D: .
length: 15
CDR3: CASSFSGERGQPQHF
DNA: TGCGCCAGCAGCTTTTCGGGAGAGCGGGGACAGCCCCAGCATTTT

J: TRBJ2-5
V: TRBV20-1
size: .
D: .
length: 14
CDR3: CSARDPGYQETQYF
DNA: TGCAGTGCTAGAGATCCGGGGTATCAAGAGACCCAGTACTTC

J: TRBJ1-4
V: TRBV6-5
size: .
D: .
length: 16
CDR3: CASSYGHLATNEKLFF
DNA: TGTGCCAGCAGTTACGGCCATCTTGCAACTAATGAAAAACTGTTTTTT

J: TRBJ1-2
V: TRBV7-2
size: few
D: .
length: 15
CDR3: CASSLGWGSSYGYTF
DNA: TGTGCCAGCAGCTTAGGATGGGGTTCGTCGTATGGCTACACCTTC

J: TRBJ1-6
V: TRBV28
size: .
D: .
length: 16
CDR3: CASTDLKWQGNSPLHF
DNA: TGTGCCAGCACCGATTTGAAATGGCAGGGGAATTCACCCCTCCACTTT

J: TRBJ2-3
V: TRBV5-1
size: few
D: TRBD1
length: 14
CDR3: CASSRQGVADTQYF
DNA: TGCGCCAGCAGCCGACAGGGAGTAGCAGATACGCAGTATTTT

J: TRBJ1-2
V: TRBV6-5
size: once
D: .
length: 16
CDR3: CASTPMGGQADWGYTF
DNA: TGTGCCAGCACTCCAATGGGCGGGCAGGCAGATTGGGGCTACACCTTC

J: TRBJ1-5
V: TRBV6-6
size: .
D: TRBD1
length: 15
CDR3: CASSKRDRAYQPQHF
DNA: TGTGCCAGCAGTAAGCGGGACAGGGCTTATCAGCCCCAGCATTTT

J: TRBJ2-3
V: TRBV5-1
size: .
D: .
length: 17
CDR3: CASRVFGGGLGTDTQYF
DNA: TGCGCCAGCAGAGTTTTCGGGGGCGGCCTGGGCACAGATACGCAGTATTTT

J: TRBJ1-1
V: TRBV12-3/TRBV12-4
size: .
D: .
length: 12
CDR3: CASTLDHSGAFF
DNA: TGTGCCAGCACCCTGGACCACTCGGGAGCTTTCTTT

J: TRBJ2-7
V: TRBV2
size: few
D: .
length: 13
CDR3: CASSESTGREQYF
DNA: TGTGCCAGCAGTGAGTCGACAGGAAGGGAGCAGTACTTC

J: TRBJ2-1
V: TRBV20-1
size: .
D: TRBD1
length: 17
CDR3: CSARGGIDRGSYNEQFF
DNA: TGCAGTGCCAGGGGGGGGATAGACAGGGGGTCCTACAATGAGCAGTTCTTC

J: TRBJ2-1
V: TRBV9
size: .
D: .
length: 15
CDR3: CASSVANKGMDEQFF
DNA: TGTGCCAGCAGCGTAGCTAACAAAGGGATGGATGAGCAGTTCTTC

J: TRBJ1-1
V: TRBV7-2
size: .
D: .
length: 15
CDR3: CASSPRGVAGTEAFF
DNA: TGTGCCAGCAGCCCTAGGGGGGTAGCGGGCACTGAAGCTTTCTTT

J: TRBJ2-1
V: TRBV25-1
size: few
D: TRBD2
length: 16
CDR3: CASSDPSGGAYNEQFF
DNA: TGTGCCAGCAGTGACCCCAGCGGGGGGGCCTACAATGAGCAGTTCTTC

J: TRBJ2-5
V: TRBV4-2
size: few
D: TRBD2
length: 16
CDR3: CASSQDGTSGEETQYF
DNA: TGTGCCAGCAGCCAAGACGGGACTAGCGGGGAAGAGACCCAGTACTTC

J: TRBJ2-1
V: TRBV3-1
size: few
D: .
length: 13
CDR3: CASTQGPYNEQFF
DNA: TGTGCCAGCACCCAAGGCCCCTACAATGAGCAGTTCTTC

J: TRBJ2-3
V: TRBV5-6
size: .
D: TRBD2
length: 16
CDR3: CASSLALAGPQATQYF
DNA: TGTGCCAGCAGCTTGGCCTTAGCGGGGCCCCAAGCTACGCAGTATTTT

J: TRBJ2-5
V: TRBV18
size: .
D: TRBD2
length: 14
CDR3: CASSPELADETQYF
DNA: TGTGCCAGCTCACCAGAACTAGCGGATGAGACCCAGTACTTC

J: TRBJ2-5
V: TRBV27
size: .
D: .
length: 12
CDR3: CASRFPQETQYF
DNA: TGTGCCAGCAGGTTCCCGCAAGAGACCCAGTACTTC

J: TRBJ2-7
V: TRBV11-2
size: .
D: TRBD1
length: 16
CDR3: CASSTLRDRNTYEQYF
DNA: TGTGCCAGCAGCACTCTCCGGGACAGGAATACCTACGAGCAGTACTTC